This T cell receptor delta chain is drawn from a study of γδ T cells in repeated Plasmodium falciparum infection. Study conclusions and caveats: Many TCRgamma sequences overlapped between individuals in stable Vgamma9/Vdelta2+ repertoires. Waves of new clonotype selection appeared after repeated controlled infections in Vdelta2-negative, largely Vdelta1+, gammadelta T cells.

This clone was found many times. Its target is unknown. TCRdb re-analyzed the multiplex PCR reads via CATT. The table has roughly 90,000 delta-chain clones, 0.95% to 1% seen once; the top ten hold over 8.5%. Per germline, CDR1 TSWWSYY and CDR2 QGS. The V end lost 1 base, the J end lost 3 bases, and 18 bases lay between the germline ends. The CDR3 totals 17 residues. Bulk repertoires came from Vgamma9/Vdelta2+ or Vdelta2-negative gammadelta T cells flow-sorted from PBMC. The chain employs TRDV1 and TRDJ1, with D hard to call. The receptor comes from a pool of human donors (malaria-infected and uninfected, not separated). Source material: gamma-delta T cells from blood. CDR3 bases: TGTGCTCTTGGGGAACGGTATCCGGGGTGTGTTTCCGATAAACTCATCTTT. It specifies CALGERYPGCVSDKLIF.